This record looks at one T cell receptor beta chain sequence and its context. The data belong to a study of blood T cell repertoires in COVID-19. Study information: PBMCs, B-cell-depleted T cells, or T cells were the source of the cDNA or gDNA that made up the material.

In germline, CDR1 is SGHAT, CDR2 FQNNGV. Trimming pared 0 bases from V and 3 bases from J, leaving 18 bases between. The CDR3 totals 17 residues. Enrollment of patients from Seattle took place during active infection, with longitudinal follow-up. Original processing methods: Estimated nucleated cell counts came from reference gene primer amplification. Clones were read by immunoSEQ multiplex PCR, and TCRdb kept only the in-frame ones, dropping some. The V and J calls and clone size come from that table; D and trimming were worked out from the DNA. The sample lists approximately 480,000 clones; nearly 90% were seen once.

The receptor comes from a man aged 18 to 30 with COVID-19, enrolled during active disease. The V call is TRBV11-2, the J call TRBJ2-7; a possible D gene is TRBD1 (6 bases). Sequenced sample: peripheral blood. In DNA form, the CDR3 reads TGTGCCAGCAGCTTAGATAGTGGGGGCGGAAGCCTCTACGAGCAGTACTTC. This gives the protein CASSLDSGGGSLYEQYF.